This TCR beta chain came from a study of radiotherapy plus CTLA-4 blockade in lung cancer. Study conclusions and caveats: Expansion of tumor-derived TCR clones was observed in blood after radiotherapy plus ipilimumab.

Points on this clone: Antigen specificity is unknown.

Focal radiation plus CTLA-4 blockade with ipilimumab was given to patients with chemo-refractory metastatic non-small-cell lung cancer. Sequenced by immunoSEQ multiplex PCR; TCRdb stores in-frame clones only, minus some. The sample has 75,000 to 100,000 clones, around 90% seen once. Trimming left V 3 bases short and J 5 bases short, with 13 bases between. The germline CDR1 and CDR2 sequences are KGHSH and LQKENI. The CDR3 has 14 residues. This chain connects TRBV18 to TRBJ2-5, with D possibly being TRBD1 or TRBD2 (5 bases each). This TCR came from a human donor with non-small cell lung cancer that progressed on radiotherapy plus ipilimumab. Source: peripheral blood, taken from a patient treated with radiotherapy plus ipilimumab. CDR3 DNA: TGTGCCAGCTCACCCGTTTCCGGGACGGAGACCCAGTACTTC. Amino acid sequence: CASSPVSGTETQYF.